One T cell receptor beta chain is described in this entry. As yet, its antigen is unknown. The V end lost 8 bases, the J end lost 4 bases, and 11 bases lay between the germline ends. Germline lookup yields CDR1 SNHLY and CDR2 FYNNEI. CDR3 length: 12 amino acids. This record comes from a study of T cell repertoires in cytomegalovirus infection. Study-level background: Indicated by public TCR beta signatures were CMV infection and matching HLA type.

MiXCR, run by TCRdb on the reads, gives a single entry per CDR3 protein. The sample includes about 240,000 distinct CDR3 sequences, about 7% of them seen just once. Regarding the study as a whole: Public TCR beta family frequency separated CMV-and-HLA carriers, including in an independent cohort. What dominated the ex vivo response were HLA-C-restricted CMV-specific TCR beta clonotypes.

What was sequenced was PBMCs. J is TRBJ1-2 and V is TRBV2, with D unresolved. This clonotype was sampled from a human donor in good health (CMV status not recorded). Some clones in this sample may be carry-over from other donors' samples. The CDR3 DNA is TGTGCCAGCGTCCAGACTCCCTATGGCTACACCTTC. Translating gives CASVQTPYGYTF.